The rows below give T cell receptor beta chains drawn from one sample of a study of T-cell memory formation after mild COVID-19. TCRdb used MiXCR to reprocess the 5' RACE reads, holding one entry per CDR3 protein. The sample has a few hundred thousand distinct CDR3 sequences, around 15% seen once. Sequencing input: PBMCs or a T cell subset sorted from them (not recorded which). These receptors were taken from a man aged 18 to 30 who had mild COVID-19 (a few samples of this study predate the infection). Cell type and time point are not known. CDR3s include the opening cysteine and the closing phenylalanine or tryptophan. A D gene is named only where the DNA matches it firmly. Where a row states a size, it is once, few, many or the class of an expanded clone; other rows omit it.

d_gene	v_gene	abundance	j_gene	len	CDR3nt	CDR3aa
TRBD1	TRBV7-9	.	TRBJ1-1	15	TGTGCCAGCAGCCACAAAGGGACAGCGAACACTGAAGCTTTCTTT	CASSHKGTANTEAFF
TRBD2	TRBV7-3	few	TRBJ2-1	15	TGTGCCAGCAGTCCCGGGACTAGCATCTACAATGAGCAGTTCTTC	CASSPGTSIYNEQFF
.	TRBV5-1	.	TRBJ1-2	13	TGCGCCAGCAGTCCTACCCCCGTCTATGGCTACACCTTC	CASSPTPVYGYTF
TRBD1	TRBV7-9	few	TRBJ1-3	15	TGTGCCAGCAGCTTGGGGGACAGCTCTGGAAACACCATATATTTT	CASSLGDSSGNTIYF
.	TRBV16	.	TRBJ1-1	16	TGTGCCAGCAGCCAATCAGTACTGGGGGGACGGACTGAAGCTTTCTTT	CASSQSVLGGRTEAFF
.	TRBV5-1	.	TRBJ2-2	13	TGCGCCAGTCCAGGCAGGAACACCGGGGAGCTGTTTTTT	CASPGRNTGELFF
.	TRBV5-6	few	TRBJ2-5	16	TGTGCCAGCAGCTTGGGGGTTTACAGGGATAGAAAGACCCAGTACTTC	CASSLGVYRDRKTQYF
TRBD1	TRBV18	.	TRBJ1-5	14	TGTGCCAGCTCACCATTCGGACAGGATCAGCCCCAGCATTTT	CASSPFGQDQPQHF
.	TRBV15	.	TRBJ1-6	13	TGTGCCACCAGCAGGGACTTAAATTCACCCCTCCACTTT	CATSRDLNSPLHF
TRBD1	TRBV11-2	few	TRBJ1-1	14	TGTGCCAGCAGCTTCCTATACAGGGGGCTTGGAGCTTTCTTT	CASSFLYRGLGAFF
.	TRBV4-3	few	TRBJ2-2	16	TGCGCCAGCAGCCAAACCCGCAGGGCCCCCACCGGGGAGCTGTTTTTT	CASSQTRRAPTGELFF
.	TRBV19	.	TRBJ2-1	14	TGTGCCAGTAGTTCGACGAGATCCTACAATGAGCAGTTCTTC	CASSSTRSYNEQFF
.	TRBV9	few	TRBJ2-2	16	TGTGCCAGCAGCCTAAATTTTGGGTTCGCCACCGGGGAGCTGTTTTTT	CASSLNFGFATGELFF
.	TRBV18	few	TRBJ1-3	13	TGTGCCAGCTCCACCGAGCTGAGGAACACCATATATTTT	CASSTELRNTIYF
.	TRBV15	.	TRBJ1-5	16	TGTGCCACCAGCAGAGATAACAGGCGGAGCAATCAGCCACAGCATTTT	CATSRDNRRSNQPQHF
.	TRBV7-6	many	TRBJ2-3	13	TGTGCCAGCAGCTTAGGCCGTCTAGATACGCAGTATTTT	CASSLGRLDTQYF
.	TRBV20-1	.	TRBJ1-4	14	TGCAGTGCTACGTCAGGGAGGACTAATGAAAAACTGTTTTTT	CSATSGRTNEKLFF
TRBD1	TRBV20-1	few	TRBJ1-1	15	TGCAGTGCTAGAGATATAGGACAGGGGTTCACTGAAGCTTTCTTT	CSARDIGQGFTEAFF